These T cell receptor beta chains were read from a single sample in a study of blood T cell repertoires in COVID-19. The repertoire was sequenced with immunoSEQ multiplex PCR; TCRdb's copy has only in-frame clones and lacks some. This sample yields 150,000 to 200,000 clones, of which around 80% are seen a single time; roughly 6.3% belongs to the top ten. Sequenced material: peripheral blood. The receptors come from a human donor in a cohort sampled during active COVID-19. CDR3s leave out the opening cysteine and the closing phenylalanine or tryptophan.

j_gene | v_gene | CDR3aa
TRBJ2-7 | TRBV5-1 | ASRGLAGAYEQY
TRBJ1-2 | TRBV10-3 | AIFTGGNGYT
TRBJ2-7 | TRBV7-2 | ASSLVGTSGLSSYEQY
TRBJ1-1 | TRBV5-5 | ASSLAGETEAF
TRBJ2-1 | TRBV4-1 | ASSQQQGNPYNEQF
TRBJ2-3 | TRBV7-9 | ASSDLAGGDTDTQY
TRBJ2-1 | TRBV10-2 | ASSETTGTGDDEQF
TRBJ1-5 | TRBV5-6 | ASSLAGDQPQH
TRBJ1-1 | TRBV6-5 | ASSSPRLDRDTEAF
TRBJ1-5 | TRBV6-1 | ASSEWTVGNQPQH
TRBJ1-6 | TRBV28 | ASSLRGYNSPLH
TRBJ2-1 | TRBV2 | ASSALTGDNEQF
TRBJ2-1 | TRBV7-3 | ASSLNGAAYNEQF
TRBJ1-5 | TRBV9 | ASSATGGYQPQH
TRBJ1-6 | TRBV6-5 | ASSYSGRGDSPLH
TRBJ1-1 | TRBV10-3 | AISGAGGADTEAF
TRBJ1-4 | TRBV11-2 | ASSFADRGPLREKLF
TRBJ1-5 | TRBV19 | ASNLRTNQPQH
TRBJ1-2 | TRBV6-5 | ASRASANYGYT
TRBJ1-1 | TRBV27 | ASSFSSRGMNTEAF
TRBJ1-2 | TRBV5-5 | ASSLIVQEGGYT
TRBJ2-3 | TRBV6-1 | ASSERSTDTQY
TRBJ2-7 | TRBV10-3 | AISQDSASYEQY
TRBJ1-3 | TRBV29-1 | SAGDRGNTIY
TRBJ1-1 | TRBV6-6 | ASSPWTVNTEAF
TRBJ1-2 | TRBV14 | ASSRGQGNYGYT
TRBJ1-5 | TRBV2 | ASSGQGLFSNQPQH
TRBJ2-7 | TRBV7-9 | ASSRKAGQNYEQY
TRBJ2-1 | TRBV5-1 | ASWSGDSEDNEQF
TRBJ2-7 | TRBV3-1/TRBV3-2 | ASSQDVSPPHEQY
TRBJ1-1 | TRBV27 | ASSLWGGRGTEAF
TRBJ2-1 | TRBV11-2 | ASSALYGQGSGQF
TRBJ2-1 | TRBV7-7 | ASSVRLAYEQF